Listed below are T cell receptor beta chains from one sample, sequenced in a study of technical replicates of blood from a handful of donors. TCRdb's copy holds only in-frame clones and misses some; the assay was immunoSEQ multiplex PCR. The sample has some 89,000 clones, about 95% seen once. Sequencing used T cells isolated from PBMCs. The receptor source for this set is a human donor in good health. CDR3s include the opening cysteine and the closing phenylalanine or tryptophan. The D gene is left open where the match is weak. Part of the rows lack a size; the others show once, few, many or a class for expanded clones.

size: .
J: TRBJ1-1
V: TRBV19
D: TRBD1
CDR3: CASSPNRGSNTEAFF
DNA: TGTGCCAGTAGCCCTAACAGGGGGAGTAACACTGAAGCTTTCTTT

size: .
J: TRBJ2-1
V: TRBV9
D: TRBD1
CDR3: CASSETGQGYNEQFF
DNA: TGTGCCAGCAGCGAGACGGGACAGGGATACAATGAGCAGTTCTTC

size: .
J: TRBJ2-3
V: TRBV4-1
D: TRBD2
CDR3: CASSPRLAGVRDTQYF
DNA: TGCGCCAGCAGCCCTAGACTAGCGGGAGTTAGGGATACGCAGTATTTT

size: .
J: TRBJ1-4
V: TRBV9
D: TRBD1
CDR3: CASSVGTGNLNEKLFF
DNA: TGTGCCAGCAGCGTAGGGACAGGGAACCTTAATGAAAAACTGTTTTTT

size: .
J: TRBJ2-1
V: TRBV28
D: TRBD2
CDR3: CASSGTGTRGHNEQFF
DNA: TGTGCCAGCAGTGGGACCGGGACTAGGGGCCACAATGAGCAGTTCTTC

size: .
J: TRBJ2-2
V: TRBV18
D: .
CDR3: CASSCPTGELFF
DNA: TGTGCCTCGAGCTGCCCAACCGGGGAGCTGTTTTTT

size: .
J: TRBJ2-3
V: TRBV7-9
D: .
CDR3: CASSPTPGRDTQYF
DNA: TGTGCCAGCAGCCCCACACCTGGCCGAGATACGCAGTATTTT

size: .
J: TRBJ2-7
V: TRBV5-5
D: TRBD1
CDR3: CASLGQGNYEQYF
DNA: TGTGCCAGCTTAGGACAGGGGAACTACGAGCAGTACTTC

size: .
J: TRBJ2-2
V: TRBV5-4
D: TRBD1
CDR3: CASRRQGSGELFF
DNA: TGTGCCAGCAGGAGACAGGGATCCGGGGAGCTGTTTTTT

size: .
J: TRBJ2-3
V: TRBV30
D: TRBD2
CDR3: CAWKYPGLATDTQYF
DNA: TGTGCCTGGAAGTACCCTGGACTAGCCACAGATACGCAGTATTTT

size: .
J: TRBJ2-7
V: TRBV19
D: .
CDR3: CASSYAYEQYF
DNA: TGTGCCAGTAGTTACGCGTACGAGCAGTACTTC

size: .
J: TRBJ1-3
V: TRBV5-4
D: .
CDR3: CASSLRGNTIYF
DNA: TGTGCCAGCAGCCTACGAGGAAACACCATATATTTT

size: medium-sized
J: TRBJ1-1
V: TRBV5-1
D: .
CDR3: CASSFQMNTEAFF
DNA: TGCGCCAGCAGCTTTCAAATGAACACTGAAGCTTTCTTT

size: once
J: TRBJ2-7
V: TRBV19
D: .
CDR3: CASSINTALVREQYF
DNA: TGTGCCAGTAGTATAAACACAGCTTTGGTCCGCGAGCAGTACTTC

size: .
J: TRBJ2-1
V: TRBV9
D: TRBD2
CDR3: CASSVVGSGIDNEQFF
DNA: TGTGCCAGCAGCGTAGTTGGTAGCGGGATAGACAATGAGCAGTTCTTC

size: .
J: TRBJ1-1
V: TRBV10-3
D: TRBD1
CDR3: CAITDRTGTTEAFF
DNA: TGTGCCATCACCGATAGGACAGGGACCACTGAAGCTTTCTTT

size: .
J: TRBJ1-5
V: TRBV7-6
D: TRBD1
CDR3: CASSLRDRELSNQPQHF
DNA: TGTGCCAGCAGCTTGCGGGACAGGGAGCTTAGCAATCAGCCCCAGCATTTT

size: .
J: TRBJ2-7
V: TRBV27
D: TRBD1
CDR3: CASSSRDRDSYEQYF
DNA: TGTGCCAGCAGTTCCCGGGACAGGGACTCATACGAGCAGTACTTC

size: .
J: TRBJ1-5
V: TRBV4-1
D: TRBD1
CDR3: CASTIDRGYQPQHF
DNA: TGCGCCAGCACCATCGACAGGGGATATCAGCCCCAGCATTTT

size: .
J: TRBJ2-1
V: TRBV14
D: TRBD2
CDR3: CASSRPAGGRNEQFF
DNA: TGTGCCAGCAGCCGACCCGCGGGAGGAAGAAATGAGCAGTTCTTC

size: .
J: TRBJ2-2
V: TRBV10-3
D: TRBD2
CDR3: CATNPAGGDTGELFF
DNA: TGTGCCACCAATCCAGCGGGAGGTGACACCGGGGAGCTGTTTTTT

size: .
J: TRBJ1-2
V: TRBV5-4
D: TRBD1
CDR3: CASSLGQGAYGYTF
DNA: TGTGCCAGCAGCTTAGGACAGGGGGCCTATGGCTACACCTTC

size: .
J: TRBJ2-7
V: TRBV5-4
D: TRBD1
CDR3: CASSRQWGQGNEQYF
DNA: TGTGCCAGCAGCCGGCAGTGGGGACAGGGGAACGAGCAGTACTTC

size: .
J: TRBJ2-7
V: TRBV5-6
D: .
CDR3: CASSLEEEQYF
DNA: TGTGCCAGCAGCTTGGAAGAGGAGCAGTACTTC

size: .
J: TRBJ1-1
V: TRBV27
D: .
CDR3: CASSLSEGNTEAFF
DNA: TGTGCCAGCAGTTTATCTGAGGGTAACACTGAAGCTTTCTTT

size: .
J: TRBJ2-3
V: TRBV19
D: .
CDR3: CASNRGTTDTQYF
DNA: TGTGCCAGTAATCGCGGGACCACAGATACGCAGTATTTT

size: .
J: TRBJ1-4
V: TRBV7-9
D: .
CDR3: CASSSTGSNEKLFF
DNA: TGTGCCAGCAGCTCGACAGGATCTAATGAAAAACTGTTTTTT

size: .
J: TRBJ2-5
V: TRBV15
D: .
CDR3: CATSSLADQETQYF
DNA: TGTGCCACCAGCAGTTTGGCGGACCAAGAGACCCAGTACTTC

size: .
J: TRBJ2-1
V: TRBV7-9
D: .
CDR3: CASSGLSGTGPYNEQFF
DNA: TGTGCCAGCAGCGGCCTTAGCGGCACCGGACCCTACAATGAGCAGTTCTTC

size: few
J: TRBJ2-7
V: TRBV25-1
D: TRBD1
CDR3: CASSEPGQGAEQYF
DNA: TGTGCCAGCAGTGAACCGGGACAGGGTGCCGAGCAGTACTTC

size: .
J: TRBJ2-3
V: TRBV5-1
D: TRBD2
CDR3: CASSTRLAGGVDTQYF
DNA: TGCGCCAGCAGCACCCGACTAGCGGGAGGTGTAGATACGCAGTATTTT

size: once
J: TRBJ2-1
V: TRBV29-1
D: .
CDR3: CSTTGSYNEQFF
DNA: TGCAGCACTACAGGGAGCTACAATGAGCAGTTCTTC

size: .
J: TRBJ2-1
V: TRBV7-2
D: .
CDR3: CASSLTDLYNEQFF
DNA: TGTGCCAGCAGTTTAACAGACCTGTACAATGAGCAGTTCTTC

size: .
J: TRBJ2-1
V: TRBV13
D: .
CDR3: CASSLAGNEQFF
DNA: TGTGCCAGCAGCTTAGCCGGCAATGAGCAGTTCTTC

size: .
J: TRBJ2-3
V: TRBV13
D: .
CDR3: CASSPLSTDTQYF
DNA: TGTGCCAGCAGCCCCCTGAGCACAGATACGCAGTATTTT

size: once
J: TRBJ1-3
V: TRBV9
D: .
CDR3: CASSVGSYRLNTIYF
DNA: TGTGCCAGCAGCGTAGGTAGCTACAGGCTAAACACCATATATTTT

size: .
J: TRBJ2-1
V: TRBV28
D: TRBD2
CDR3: CASSLPRLGLGTEQFF
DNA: TGTGCCAGCAGTTTACCTCGTTTGGGACTAGGTACTGAGCAGTTCTTC

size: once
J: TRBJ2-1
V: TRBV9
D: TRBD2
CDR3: CASERTGLAGNNEQFF
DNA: TGTGCCAGCGAACGCACGGGGTTAGCGGGAAACAATGAGCAGTTCTTC

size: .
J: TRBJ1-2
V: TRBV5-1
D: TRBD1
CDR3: CASSSSGTENYGYTF
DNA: TGCGCCAGCAGCTCGTCCGGGACAGAGAACTATGGCTACACCTTC

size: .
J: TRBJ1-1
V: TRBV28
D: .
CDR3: CASSLFLANTEAFF
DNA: TGTGCCAGCAGTTTGTTCTTAGCGAACACTGAAGCTTTCTTT